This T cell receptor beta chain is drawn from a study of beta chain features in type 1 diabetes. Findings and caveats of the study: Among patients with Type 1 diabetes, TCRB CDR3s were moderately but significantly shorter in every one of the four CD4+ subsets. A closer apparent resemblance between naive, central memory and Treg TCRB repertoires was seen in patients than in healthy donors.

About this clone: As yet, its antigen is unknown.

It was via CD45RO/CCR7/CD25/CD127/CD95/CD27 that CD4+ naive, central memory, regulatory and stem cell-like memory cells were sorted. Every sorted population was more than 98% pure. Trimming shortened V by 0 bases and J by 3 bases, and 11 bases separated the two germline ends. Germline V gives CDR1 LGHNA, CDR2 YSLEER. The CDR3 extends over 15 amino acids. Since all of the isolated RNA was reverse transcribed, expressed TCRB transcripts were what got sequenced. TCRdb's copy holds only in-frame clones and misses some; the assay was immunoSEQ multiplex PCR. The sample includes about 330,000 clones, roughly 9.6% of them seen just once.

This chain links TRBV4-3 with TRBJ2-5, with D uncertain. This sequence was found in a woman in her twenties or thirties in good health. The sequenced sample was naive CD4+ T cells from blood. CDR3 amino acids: CASSQDVSGKETQYF. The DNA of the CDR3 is TGCGCCAGCAGCCAAGATGTCTCGGGTAAAGAGACCCAGTACTTC.